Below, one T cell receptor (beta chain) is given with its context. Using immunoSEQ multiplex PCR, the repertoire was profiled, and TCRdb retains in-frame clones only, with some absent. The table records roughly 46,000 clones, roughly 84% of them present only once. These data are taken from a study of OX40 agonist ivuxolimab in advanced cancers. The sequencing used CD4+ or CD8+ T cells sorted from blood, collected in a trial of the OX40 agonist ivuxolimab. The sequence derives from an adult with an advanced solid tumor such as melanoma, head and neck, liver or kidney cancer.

Here the CDR3 reads CASSVDSYEQYF. CDR3 nucleotide sequence: TGCGCCAGCAGCGTCGACAGCTACGAGCAGTACTTC. The chain joins TRBV5-1 to TRBJ2-7; possible D gene TRBD1, 5 bases. The V end lost 4 bases, the J end lost 3 bases, and 8 bases lay between the germline ends. Germline assignment: CDR1 SGHRS and CDR2 YFSETQ. The CDR3 sequence is 12 residues long.